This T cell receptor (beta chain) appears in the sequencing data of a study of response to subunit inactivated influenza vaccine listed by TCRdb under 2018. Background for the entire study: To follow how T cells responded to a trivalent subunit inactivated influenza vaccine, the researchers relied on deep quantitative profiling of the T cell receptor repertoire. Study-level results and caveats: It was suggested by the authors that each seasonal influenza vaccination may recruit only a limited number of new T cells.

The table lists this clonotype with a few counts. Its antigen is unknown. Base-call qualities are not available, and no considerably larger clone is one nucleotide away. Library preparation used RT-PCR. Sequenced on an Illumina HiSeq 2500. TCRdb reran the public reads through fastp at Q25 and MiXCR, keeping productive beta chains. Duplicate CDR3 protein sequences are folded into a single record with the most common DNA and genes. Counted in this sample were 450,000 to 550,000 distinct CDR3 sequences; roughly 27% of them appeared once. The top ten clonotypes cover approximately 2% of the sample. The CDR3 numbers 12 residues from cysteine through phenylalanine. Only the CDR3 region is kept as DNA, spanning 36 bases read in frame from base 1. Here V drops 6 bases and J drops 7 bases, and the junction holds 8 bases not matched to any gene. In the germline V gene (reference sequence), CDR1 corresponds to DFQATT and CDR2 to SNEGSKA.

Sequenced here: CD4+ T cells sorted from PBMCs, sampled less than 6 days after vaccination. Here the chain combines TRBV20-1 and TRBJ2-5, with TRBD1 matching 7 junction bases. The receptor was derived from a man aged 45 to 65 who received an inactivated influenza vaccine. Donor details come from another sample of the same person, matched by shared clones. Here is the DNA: TGCAGTGCCACGGGACAGTTAGGGACCCAGTACTTC. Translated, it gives CSATGQLGTQYF.